This TCR beta chain was sequenced in a study of blood T cell repertoires in COVID-19. Turning to the study itself: COVID-19 samples collected from the United States, Italy and Spain covered acute and convalescent phases. The cDNA or gDNA used as material had been derived from T cells, B-cell-depleted T cells, or PBMCs.

TCRdb keeps only in-frame clones here, not all; method: immunoSEQ multiplex PCR. The top ten clones hold about 5% of a sample with fewer than 400,000 clones, over 70% of them seen once. This clone was seen a handful of times. The CDR3 runs 17 residues. The ends were cut back, 7 bases at V and 5 bases at J, with 26 bases in the middle. Per germline, CDR1 SNHLY and CDR2 FYNNEI. Across about two dozen US areas, participants ranged in age from about 18 to 90 years. Which cohort a participant joined came from the clinical history participants gave. The clonotype originates from a man younger than 40 who had recovered from COVID-19. The V call is TRBV2, the J call TRBJ1-1; D perhaps matches TRBD1 (6 bases). Input material: PBMCs or T cells enriched from blood (not recorded which). CDR3 coding DNA: TGTGCCAGCATTGAGCCGGGAGGGGGAAGCGGATATACTGAAGCTTTCTTT. Residues: CASIEPGGGSGYTEAFF.